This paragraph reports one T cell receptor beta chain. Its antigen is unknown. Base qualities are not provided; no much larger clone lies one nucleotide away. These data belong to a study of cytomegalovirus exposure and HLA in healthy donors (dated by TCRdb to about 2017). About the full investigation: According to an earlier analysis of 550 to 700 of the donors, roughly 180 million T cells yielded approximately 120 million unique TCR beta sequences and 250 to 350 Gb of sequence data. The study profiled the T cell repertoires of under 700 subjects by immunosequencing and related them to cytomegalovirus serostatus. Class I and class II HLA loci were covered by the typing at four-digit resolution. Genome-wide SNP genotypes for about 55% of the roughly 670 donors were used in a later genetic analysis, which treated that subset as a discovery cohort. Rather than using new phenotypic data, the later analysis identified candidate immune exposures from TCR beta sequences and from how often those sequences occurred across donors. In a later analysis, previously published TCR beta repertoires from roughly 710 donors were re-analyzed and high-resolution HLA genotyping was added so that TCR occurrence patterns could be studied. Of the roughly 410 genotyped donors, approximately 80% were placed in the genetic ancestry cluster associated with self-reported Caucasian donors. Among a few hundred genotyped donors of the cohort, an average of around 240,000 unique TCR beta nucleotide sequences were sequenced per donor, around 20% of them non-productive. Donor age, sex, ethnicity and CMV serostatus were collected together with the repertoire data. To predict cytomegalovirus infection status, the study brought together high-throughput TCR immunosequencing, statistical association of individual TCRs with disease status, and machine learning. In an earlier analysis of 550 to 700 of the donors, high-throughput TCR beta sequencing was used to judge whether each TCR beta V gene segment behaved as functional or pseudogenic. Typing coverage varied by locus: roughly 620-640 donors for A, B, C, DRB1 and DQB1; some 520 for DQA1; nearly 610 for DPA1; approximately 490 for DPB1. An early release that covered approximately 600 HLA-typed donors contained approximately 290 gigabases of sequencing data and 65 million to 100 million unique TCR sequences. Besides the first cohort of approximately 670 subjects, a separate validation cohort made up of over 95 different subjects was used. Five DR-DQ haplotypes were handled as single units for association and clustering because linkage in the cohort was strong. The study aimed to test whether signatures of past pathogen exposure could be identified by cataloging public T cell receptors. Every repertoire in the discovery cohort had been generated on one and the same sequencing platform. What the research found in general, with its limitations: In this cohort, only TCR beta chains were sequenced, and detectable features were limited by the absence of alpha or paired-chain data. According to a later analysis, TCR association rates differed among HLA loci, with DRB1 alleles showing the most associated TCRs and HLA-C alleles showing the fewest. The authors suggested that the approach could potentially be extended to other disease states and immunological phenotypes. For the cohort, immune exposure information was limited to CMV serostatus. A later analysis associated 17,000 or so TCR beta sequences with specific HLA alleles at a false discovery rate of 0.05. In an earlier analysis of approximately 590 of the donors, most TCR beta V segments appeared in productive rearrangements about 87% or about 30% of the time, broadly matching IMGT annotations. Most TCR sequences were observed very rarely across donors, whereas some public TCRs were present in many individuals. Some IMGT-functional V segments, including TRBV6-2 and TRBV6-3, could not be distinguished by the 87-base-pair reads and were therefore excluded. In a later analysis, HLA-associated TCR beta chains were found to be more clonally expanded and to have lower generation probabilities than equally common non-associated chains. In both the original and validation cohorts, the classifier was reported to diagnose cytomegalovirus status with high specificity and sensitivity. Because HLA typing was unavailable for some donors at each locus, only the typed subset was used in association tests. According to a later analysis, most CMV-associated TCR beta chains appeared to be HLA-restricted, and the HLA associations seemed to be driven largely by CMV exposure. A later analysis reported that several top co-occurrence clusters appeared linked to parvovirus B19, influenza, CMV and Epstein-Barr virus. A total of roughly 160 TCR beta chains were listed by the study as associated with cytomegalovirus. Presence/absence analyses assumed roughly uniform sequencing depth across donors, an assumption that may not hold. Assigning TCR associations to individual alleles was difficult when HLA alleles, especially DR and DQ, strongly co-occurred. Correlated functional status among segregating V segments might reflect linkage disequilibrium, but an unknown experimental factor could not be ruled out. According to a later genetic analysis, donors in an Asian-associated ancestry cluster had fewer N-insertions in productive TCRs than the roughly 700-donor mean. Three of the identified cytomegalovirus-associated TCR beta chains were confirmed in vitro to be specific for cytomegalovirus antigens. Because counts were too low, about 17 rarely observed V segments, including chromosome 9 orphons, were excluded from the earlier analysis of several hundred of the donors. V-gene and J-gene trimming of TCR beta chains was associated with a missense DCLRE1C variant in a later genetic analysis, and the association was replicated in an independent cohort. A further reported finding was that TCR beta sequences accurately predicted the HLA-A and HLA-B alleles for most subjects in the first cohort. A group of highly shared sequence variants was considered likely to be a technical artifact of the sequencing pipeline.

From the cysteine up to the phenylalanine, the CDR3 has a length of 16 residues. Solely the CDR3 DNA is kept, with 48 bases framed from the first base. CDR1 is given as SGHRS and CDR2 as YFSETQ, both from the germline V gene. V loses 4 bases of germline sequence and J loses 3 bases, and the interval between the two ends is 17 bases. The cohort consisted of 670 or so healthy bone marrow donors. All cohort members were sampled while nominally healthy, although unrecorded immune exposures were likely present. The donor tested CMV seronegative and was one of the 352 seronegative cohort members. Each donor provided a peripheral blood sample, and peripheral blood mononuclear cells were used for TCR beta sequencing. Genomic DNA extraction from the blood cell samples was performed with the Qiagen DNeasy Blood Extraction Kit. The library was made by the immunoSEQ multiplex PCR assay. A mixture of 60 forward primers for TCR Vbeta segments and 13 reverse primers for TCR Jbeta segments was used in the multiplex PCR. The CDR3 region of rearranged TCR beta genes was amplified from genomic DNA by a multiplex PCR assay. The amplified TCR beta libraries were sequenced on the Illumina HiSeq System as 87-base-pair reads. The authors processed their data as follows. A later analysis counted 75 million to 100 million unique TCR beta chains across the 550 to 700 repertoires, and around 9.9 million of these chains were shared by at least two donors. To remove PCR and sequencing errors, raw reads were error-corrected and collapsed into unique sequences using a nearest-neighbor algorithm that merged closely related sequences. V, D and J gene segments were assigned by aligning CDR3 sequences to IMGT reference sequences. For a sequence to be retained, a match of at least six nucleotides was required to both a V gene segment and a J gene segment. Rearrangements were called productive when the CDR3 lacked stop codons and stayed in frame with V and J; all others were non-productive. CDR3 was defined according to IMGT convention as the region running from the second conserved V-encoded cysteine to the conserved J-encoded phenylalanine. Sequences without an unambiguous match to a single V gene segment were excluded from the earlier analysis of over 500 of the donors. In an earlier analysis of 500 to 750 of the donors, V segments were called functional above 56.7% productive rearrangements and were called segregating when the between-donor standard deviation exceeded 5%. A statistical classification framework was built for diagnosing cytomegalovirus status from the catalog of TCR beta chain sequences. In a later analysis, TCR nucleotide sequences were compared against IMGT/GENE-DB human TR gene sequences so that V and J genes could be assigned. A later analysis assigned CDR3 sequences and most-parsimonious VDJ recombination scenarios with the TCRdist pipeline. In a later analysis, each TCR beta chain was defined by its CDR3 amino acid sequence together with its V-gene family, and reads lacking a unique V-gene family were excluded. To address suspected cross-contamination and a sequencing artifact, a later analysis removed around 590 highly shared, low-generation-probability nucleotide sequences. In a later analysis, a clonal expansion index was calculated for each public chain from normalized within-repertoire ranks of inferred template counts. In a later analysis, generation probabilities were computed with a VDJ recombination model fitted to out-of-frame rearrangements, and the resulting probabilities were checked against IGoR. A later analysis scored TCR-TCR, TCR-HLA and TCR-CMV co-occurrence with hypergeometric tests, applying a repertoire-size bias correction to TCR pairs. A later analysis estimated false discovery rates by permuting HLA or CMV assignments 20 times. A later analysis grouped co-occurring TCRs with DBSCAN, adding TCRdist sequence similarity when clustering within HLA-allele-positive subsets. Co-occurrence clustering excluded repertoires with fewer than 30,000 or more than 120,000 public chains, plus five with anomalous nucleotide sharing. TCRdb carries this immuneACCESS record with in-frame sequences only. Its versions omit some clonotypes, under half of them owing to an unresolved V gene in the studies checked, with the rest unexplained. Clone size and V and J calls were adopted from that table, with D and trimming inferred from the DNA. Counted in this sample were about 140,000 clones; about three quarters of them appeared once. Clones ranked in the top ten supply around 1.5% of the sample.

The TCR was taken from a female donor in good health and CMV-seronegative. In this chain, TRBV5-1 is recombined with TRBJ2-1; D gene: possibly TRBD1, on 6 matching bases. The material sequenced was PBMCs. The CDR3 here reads CASSPLRGSVYNEQFF. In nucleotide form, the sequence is TGCGCCAGCAGCCCCCTAAGGGGGTCAGTCTACAATGAGCAGTTCTTC.